One sample yielded the 19 T cell receptor beta chains listed below, sequenced in a study of T cell responses to AZD1222 COVID-19 vaccine. The data were produced by immunoSEQ multiplex PCR, yet TCRdb's version contains in-frame clones alone and is incomplete. The sample comprises about 86,000 clones, 88% of which are singletons, and about 6% rests with the top ten. The sequenced sample was peripheral blood, obtained on day 0 of AZD1222 vaccination. All receptors derive from an adult in good health.

The J gene is TRBJ1-5, the V gene TRBV12-3 or TRBV12-4, with D hard to call. This CDR3 contains 13 residues. Trimming pared 4 bases from V and 0 bases from J, leaving 4 bases between. CDR3 DNA sequence: TGTGCCAGCAGTTCTTATAGCAATCAGCCCCAGCATTTT. It is translated as CASSSYSNQPQHF.

The chain joins TRBV7-9 to TRBJ2-5; no clear D. Trimming took off 3 bases at V and 5 bases at J, with 10 bases between the two ends. Germline CDR1 SEHNR, CDR2 FQNEAQ (reference sequence). This CDR3 spans 13 amino acids. The CDR3 region is CASSFAQSETQYF. For the CDR3, the DNA is TGTGCCAGCAGCTTTGCACAGAGCGAGACCCAGTACTTC.

This chain connects TRBV6-5 to TRBJ1-5; no clear D gene. The CDR3 is 14 residues long. The germline V gene has CDR1 MNHEY and CDR2 SVGAGI. Trimming pared 6 bases from V and 5 bases from J, leaving 14 bases between. The CDR3 spells CASSPDGVDQPQHF. The CDR3 bases are TGTGCCAGCAGCCCGGACGGGGTGGATCAGCCCCAGCATTTT.

This rearrangement joins TRBV2 to TRBJ1-4, with TRBD1 as a possible D gene (6 bases). CDR1 is SNHLY, CDR2 FYNNEI, per germline. Trimming pared 6 bases from V and 2 bases from J, leaving 13 bases between. The CDR3 has 15 residues. This chain's CDR3 is CASSYTGQTNEKLFF. In DNA, the CDR3 is TGTGCCAGCAGCTATACAGGGCAGACTAATGAAAAACTGTTTTTT.

The rearrangement links TRBV4-3 to TRBJ2-3; TRBD1 is a possible D gene (5 bases). CDR3 size: 14 residues. Germline CDR1 and CDR2: LGHNA and YSLEER. The V gene lost 4 bases and the J gene lost 0 bases, with 8 bases spanning the gap. Written as DNA, the CDR3 is TGCGCCAGCAGCCCGACAGCTAGCACAGATACGCAGTATTTT. The encoded protein is CASSPTASTDTQYF.

V usage is TRBV19 and J usage is TRBJ2-1, with 7 bases that match TRBD1. CDR1 and CDR2 from the germline V gene are LNHDA and SQIVND (reference sequence). The CDR3 covers 15 residues. The V gene end was trimmed by 7 bases and the J gene end by 6 bases; junction bases not matched to a gene: 12. CDR3 DNA: TGTGCCAGTACCCCCGGACAGGTGGGGATCAATGAGCAGTTCTTC. Residues: CASTPGQVGINEQFF.

The V call is TRBV28, the J call TRBJ1-5; tentatively, D is TRBD1 (5 bases). The CDR3 consists of 15 residues. Trimming pared 3 bases from V and 7 bases from J, leaving 16 bases between. Germline V lookup: CDR1 MDHEN, CDR2 SYDVKM. In nucleotides, the CDR3 is TGTGCCAGCAGTTTGTCCGGGGGAAAGGGACAGCCCCAGCATTTT. Protein sequence: CASSLSGGKGQPQHF.

The genes are TRBV28 and TRBJ1-2; TRBD1 is a possible D gene (5 bases). The CDR3 is 11 amino acids. CDR1 and CDR2 (germline): MDHEN, SYDVKM. Trimming removed 7 bases from V and 7 bases from J, with 10 bases in between. The CDR3 DNA reads TGTGCCAGCACTGACAGCCGTGGCTACACCTTC. It codes for CASTDSRGYTF.

The chain uses TRBV6-5 and TRBJ2-5; D is perhaps TRBD1 (5 bases). V shed 0 bases and J shed 5 bases, with 16 bases lying between them. Germline V gives CDR1 MNHEY, CDR2 SVGAGI. CDR3 size: 16 residues. The DNA for the CDR3 is TGTGCCAGCAGTTACTCCGGCCCGGGCAGGGTCGAGACCCAGTACTTC. This translates into CASSYSGPGRVETQYF.

V gene TRBV2 combines with J gene TRBJ2-5; D call uncertain. V shed 8 bases and J shed 10 bases, with 23 bases lying between them. CDR1 is SNHLY, CDR2 FYNNEI, per germline. This CDR3 comprises 14 residues. CDR3 DNA sequence: TGTGCCAGCTCCCGGTTAGTGTACGTCGACGACCAGTACTTC. Translation gives CASSRLVYVDDQYF.

This chain uses TRBV5-6 with TRBJ1-2, with 9 bases identical to TRBD1. CDR1 is SGHDT, CDR2 YYEEEE, per germline. This CDR3 region has 17 residues. After removal of 1 base from V and 4 bases from J, the junction contained 11 bases not matched to a gene. In DNA form, the CDR3 reads TGTGCCAGCAGCTTGTATATTGGGACAGGGACTGTCTATGGCTACACCTTC. This encodes CASSLYIGTGTVYGYTF. The full variable domain, completed using reference TRBV5-6 and TRBJ1-2, is DAGVTQSPTHLIKTRGQQVTLRCSPKSGHDTVSWYQQALGQGPQFIFQYYEEEERQRGNFPDRFSGHQFPNYSSELNVNALLLGDSALYLCASSLYIGTGTVYGYTFGSGTRLTVV.

This chain joins TRBV11-3 and TRBJ2-2; no clear D. With 5 bases removed from V and 1 base from J, the gap between germline ends came to 14 bases. CDR3 length: 16 residues. Germline V gene sequence: CDR1 SGHNT, CDR2 YENEEA. The CDR3 spells CASSPRSSENTGELFF. DNA for the CDR3: TGTGCCAGCAGCCCACGGTCTAGTGAGAACACCGGGGAGCTGTTTTTT.

The gene calls are TRBV6-6 and TRBJ2-3; unclear D gene. V shed 2 bases and J shed 2 bases, with 5 bases lying between them. This CDR3 is 13 amino acids long. Germline loops: CDR1 MNHNY, CDR2 SVGAGI (reference sequence). For the CDR3, the DNA is TGTGCCAGCAGTTACCAGTCCACAGATACGCAGTATTTT. It is translated as CASSYQSTDTQYF.

This chain links TRBV3-1 (or the pseudogene TRBV3-2) with TRBJ1-1; D call uncertain. Germline V lookup: CDR1 LGHDT, CDR2 YNNKEL (reference sequence). V shed 1 base and J shed 5 bases, with 5 bases lying between them. This CDR3 contains 12 residues. For the CDR3, the DNA is TGTGCCAGCAGCCAAGGGGAGACTGAAGCTTTCTTT. The encoded protein is CASSQGETEAFF.

DNA for the CDR3: TGCGCCAGCAGCTTGGGCAGCGGACGGGGCCACGAGCAGTACTTC. This sequence encodes CASSLGSGRGHEQYF. The chain carries TRBV5-1 and TRBJ2-7, with D perhaps TRBD1 or TRBD2 (5 bases each). Trimming pared 0 bases from V and 5 bases from J, leaving 15 bases between. The CDR3 has 15 residues. Germline CDR1 SGHRS, CDR2 YFSETQ.

The V and J genes are TRBV5-1 and TRBJ2-2; possible D gene TRBD2, 6 bases. V was cut by 4 bases and J by 4 bases, with 17 bases left in between. Germline assignment: CDR1 SGHRS and CDR2 YFSETQ. The CDR3 has 16 amino acids. CDR3 DNA: TGCGCCAGCAGCCCGGGACCCGGAGGGGTCACCGGGGAGCTGTTTTTT. Amino acid sequence: CASSPGPGGVTGELFF.

The rearrangement joins TRBV9 to TRBJ1-1; D call uncertain. Germline CDR1 and CDR2: SGDLS and YYNGEE. V lost 2 bases to trimming and J lost 6 bases, with 17 bases between them. The CDR3 loop spans 15 amino acids. This CDR3 reads CASSVGSMVSAEAFF. The CDR3 bases are TGTGCCAGCAGCGTTGGATCCATGGTAAGTGCTGAAGCTTTCTTT.

The table lists this clone with a few counts. This chain connects TRBV11-1 to TRBJ2-7, with TRBD2 matching 10 bases. Germline-derived CDR1 and CDR2 are SGHAT and FQDESV (reference sequence). V was clipped by 5 bases and J by 4 bases; unmatched bases: 11. The CDR3 totals 16 residues. The CDR3 nucleotides are TGTGCCAGCAGCCAATGGACTAGCGGCAGTGGGTACGAGCAGTACTTC. As protein: CASSQWTSGSGYEQYF.

The chain recombines TRBV5-1 with TRBJ2-1; D gene uncertain. Germline V gene sequence: CDR1 SGHRS, CDR2 YFSETQ. The CDR3 totals 15 residues. Trimming removed 6 bases at V and 0 bases at J, with 13 bases between. This chain's CDR3 is CASTFNSVSYNEQFF. CDR3 bases: TGCGCCAGCACGTTCAACAGCGTCTCCTACAATGAGCAGTTCTTC.